This T cell receptor beta chain was retrieved from a study of T cell responses to AZD1222 COVID-19 vaccine. Researchers grouped second doses given at about 4 or about 12 weeks into one pool. Overall study findings and caveats: It should be noted that donors were predominantly white British and more often female, and clonal diversity was possibly underestimated. Sampled repertoires all dated from after the peak T cell response. Along spike, vaccine-associated CD4 TCRs were found throughout, with dominance at 160-218 and 743-854.

Clones were sequenced by immunoSEQ multiplex PCR, and TCRdb holds only the in-frame ones, with some missing. The sample includes some 100,000 clones, around 87% of them seen just once. V was pared by 5 bases and J by 8 bases, with 13 bases of the junction left unmatched. The CDR3 is made up of 17 amino acids. Germline CDR1 SEHNR, CDR2 FQNEAQ (reference sequence). A note on this clone: Its antigen is unidentified.

This TCR was sampled from an adult who received the AZD1222 COVID-19 vaccine. The sample in question was peripheral blood, obtained 28 days after the second AZD1222 dose. The chain recombines TRBV7-9 with TRBJ2-1; 12 bases align to TRBD2. CDR3: CASSVTVTSGSLDEQFF. For the CDR3, the DNA is TGTGCCAGCAGCGTAACGGTGACTAGCGGGAGTCTGGATGAGCAGTTCTTC.